The rows below give T cell receptor beta chains drawn from one sample of a study of monozygotic twins with inflammatory bowel disease. TCRdb reanalyzed the 5' RACE reads, giving one entry per CDR3 protein sequence and no DNA. The sample includes just under 45,000 distinct CDR3 sequences. The specimen sequenced was blood. The receptors stem from a human donor with ulcerative colitis or Crohn's disease, or a healthy co-twin of an affected twin (not recorded which). The CDR3 runs from the conserved cysteine through the conserved F or W. Each record gives: clone size, J gene, V gene, CDR3 protein. Clone size, where shown, is once, few, many, or a class for clones that have expanded.

. | TRBJ2-6 | TRBV20-1 | CSADQGASGANVLTF
. | TRBJ1-2 | TRBV5-1 | CASSIAGVYGYTF
. | TRBJ1-2 | TRBV18 | CASSPTGVGYGYTF
. | TRBJ2-7 | TRBV9 | CASSSTGTSIYEQYF
. | TRBJ1-2 | TRBV2 | CASTVHPLDGYTF
. | TRBJ2-1 | TRBV24-1 | CATMGDIYNEQFF
. | TRBJ2-5 | TRBV20-1 | CSASGGTPKTQYF
. | TRBJ1-5 | TRBV20-1 | CSARTGLNQPQHF
. | TRBJ1-1 | TRBV5-1 | CASSLGSVGGSTAEAFF
. | TRBJ2-3 | TRBV5-1 | CASSLGAGGPTTDTQYF
. | TRBJ2-6 | TRBV12-3/TRBV12-4 | CASSTGGGAGANVLTF
. | TRBJ1-1 | TRBV7-2 | CASSLDGGSTEAFF
. | TRBJ1-4 | TRBV5-1 | CASSLSAKGEKLFF
. | TRBJ2-3 | TRBV12-3/TRBV12-4 | CASSRQAPTDTQYF
. | TRBJ1-1 | TRBV6-1 | CASSQRLNRGTEAFF
. | TRBJ1-2 | TRBV11-2 | CASSLRGLAVGGFLGGYTF
. | TRBJ1-2 | TRBV5-1 | CASSPTERYGYTF
. | TRBJ2-1 | TRBV5-1 | CASSLRTGAYNEQFF
. | TRBJ1-5 | TRBV6-1 | CASSLQGIRGQPQHF
. | TRBJ2-5 | TRBV20-1 | CSAGWTGLGTQYF
. | TRBJ2-7 | TRBV5-5 | CASSRQGGEQYF
. | TRBJ1-6 | TRBV28 | CAAEDREGISLHF
. | TRBJ2-7 | TRBV7-2 | CASSSQPTGSYEQYF
. | TRBJ1-4 | TRBV29-1 | CSVLEPGQGLLF
. | TRBJ1-5 | TRBV2 | CASTRGARNQPQHF
. | TRBJ2-1 | TRBV10-3 | CAISDSGGRTYNEQFF
. | TRBJ1-5 | TRBV19 | CASSIQGEKPQHF
. | TRBJ2-2 | TRBV9 | CASTLPPGEGSTGELFF
. | TRBJ2-7 | TRBV5-1 | CASSLNVQGVAEQYF
. | TRBJ1-1 | TRBV6-1 | CASSEGQLNTEAFF
. | TRBJ2-3 | TRBV5-1 | CASSFDRSTDTQYF
. | TRBJ2-2 | TRBV24-1 | CATSDGRQGGTGELFF
. | TRBJ2-5 | TRBV6-5 | CASSLTSGGQETQYF
. | TRBJ2-4 | TRBV20-1 | CSAPRGGGAKNIQYF
. | TRBJ2-5 | TRBV15 | CATSSLHSLQEETQYF
. | TRBJ2-3 | TRBV5-1 | CASSLEGASGGLTDTQYF
. | TRBJ2-1 | TRBV28 | CASRGTGGYNEQFF
. | TRBJ2-3 | TRBV30 | CAWCRGTDTQYF
. | TRBJ2-5 | TRBV3-1 | CASSLRAGQETQYF
. | TRBJ1-2 | TRBV30 | CAWTPSGFGGYTF
. | TRBJ1-2 | TRBV28 | CASRRLRDRDFYGYTF
. | TRBJ2-2 | TRBV7-9 | CASSFPGGTGELFF
. | TRBJ2-3 | TRBV18 | CASSPAGGPTDTQYF
. | TRBJ1-1 | TRBV5-4 | CASSLGKNTEAFF
. | TRBJ1-1 | TRBV7-9 | CASSAPTRVSEAFF
. | TRBJ2-4 | TRBV20-1 | CSGGLQGVNIQYF
. | TRBJ2-7 | TRBV18 | CASSQQGPPYEQYF
. | TRBJ2-7 | TRBV11-2 | CASSPRGGQGYDHSYEQYF
. | TRBJ1-1 | TRBV5-6 | CASSYRNTEAFF
. | TRBJ2-2 | TRBV28 | CASISGSLTGELFF
. | TRBJ1-6 | TRBV10-3 | CAISENQGVNSPLHF
. | TRBJ2-7 | TRBV28 | CASSEGSEQYF
. | TRBJ2-6 | TRBV7-2 | CASSLREKGANVLTF
medium-sized | TRBJ2-1 | TRBV5-1 | CASSLQQGKEQFF
. | TRBJ1-3 | TRBV28 | CASSSPSGTSGNTIYF
. | TRBJ2-7 | TRBV5-1 | CASSRPPNFYEQYF
. | TRBJ1-2 | TRBV7-2 | CASSPGVNYGYTF